This TCR beta chain originates from a study of tumor and adjacent non-tumor tissue in lung cancer (dated by TCRdb to 2016 to 2019). A note on the overall study: The cohort included more than 9 adenocarcinoma, 2 squamous cell carcinoma and 1 small cell lung cancer patients. Among the approximately 15 patients, ages ranged from about 30 to 80 years, roughly 10 were men and 5 were women, and disease was TNM stage I to III. Sequencing generated a total of about 130,000,000 productive TCRbeta reads, averaging around 4 million reads per sample. Bulk TCRbeta repertoires were compared between lung tumor tissue and matched distant non-tumor lung tissue obtained from around 14 lung cancer patients. A few dozen paired specimens, one tumor and one normal lung sample per patient, were profiled by TCRbeta CDR3 sequencing.

From cysteine to phenylalanine, the CDR3 is 14 amino acids long. The read is trimmed to its CDR3 DNA, 42 bases read in frame from base 1. The germline V gene (reference sequence) supplies CDR1 MNHNY and CDR2 SVGAGI. There are many counts of this clonotype. The antigen it binds to is not known. A much more abundant neighbour one base away suggests this may be a read error. The research as a whole found: TCR diversity was significantly higher in younger patients, and greater tumor TCR diversity was associated with shorter overall survival and shorter disease-free survival. Only 15 or so patients were included in the cohort, and the need for larger samples and more detailed clinical data was noted by the authors. The top 100 clones accounted for a significantly larger cumulative portion of the repertoire in normal lung than in tumor tissue. Neither the sequencing platform nor unique molecular identifiers are mentioned in the methods. Tumor tissue showed significantly higher TCR diversity (inverse Simpson) than normal lung tissue, at 431.37 vs 166.20 (P = 0.0075, Mann-Whitney U test). Peripheral blood was not sequenced, so blood TCRbeta repertoires in these lung cancer patients were not examined.

Bulk unsorted tissue served as the source for RNA extraction, and RNA quality was assessed using a NanoDrop ND-1000 and an Agilent 2100. Donors were newly diagnosed lung cancer patients admitted for thoracic surgery in China between August and November 2014, without prior chemotherapy. The study excluded patients who had received radiotherapy or chemotherapy before or who had another cancer at the same time. Pieces of surgical tissue measuring about 1-2 cm3 were kept in RNAlater solution and stored at -80 degrees C until use. Preparation of the library involved multiplex PCR. Sequencing relied on an Illumina HiSeq 2500. TCRbeta libraries were constructed through three rounds of nested PCR with primers (Table S4) according to protocols modified from ARM-PCR. Before sequencing, PCR products of 200-500 bp were excised from the gel and purified with the QIAquick gel extraction kit. Per the source publication's procedure: Trimmomatic was used to clean the reads, FLASH merged the cleaned reads into complete CDR3 sequences, and MiTCR assigned the sequences to V(D)J germline segments. Clonal diversity was computed as the inverse Simpson's index with VDJtools. A read counted as productive if the sequence was in-frame and lacked a premature stop codon. TCRdb took the public reads, trimmed them with fastp at Q25, ran MiXCR for clone calling and kept in-frame beta chains. Rows matching on CDR3 protein sequence are summarized as one entry with the most common DNA and genes. The V and J calls reflect TCRdb's pipeline rather than the authors' work. This sample comprises tens of thousands of distinct CDR3 sequences, 67% of them detected only once. The ten largest clones capture 18% of the sample.

The sample was lung tumor tissue. The V gene is TRBV6-6 and the J gene is TRBJ1-4, and possibly TRBD1, on 6 matching bases. This clonotype was obtained from a man aged 60 to 69 with non-small cell lung cancer. CDR3 protein: CASSYPGQNGKLFF. The nucleotide sequence is TGTGCCAGCAGTTACCCGGGACAAAATGGAAAACTGTTTTTT.